This T cell receptor (beta chain) was obtained from a study of T cell responses to AZD1222 COVID-19 vaccine. Second-dose intervals of approximately 4 or approximately 12 weeks were pooled. The CDR3 is 15 amino acids. Looked up from germline, CDR1 is LNHDA and CDR2 is SQIVND (reference sequence). V was shortened by 7 bases and J by 0 bases, with 13 bases between the two germline ends. The repertoire was sequenced with immunoSEQ multiplex PCR; TCRdb's copy has only in-frame clones and lacks some. The sample shows 190,000 or so clones, 88% of them seen only once. The chain links TRBV19 to TRBJ1-5, with D unclear. The sequencing used peripheral blood, collected 28 days after the second AZD1222 dose. This TCR was sampled from an adult who received the AZD1222 COVID-19 vaccine. The CDR3 is CASMVSQYSNQPQHF. The CDR3 nucleotides read TGTGCCAGTATGGTGAGTCAATATAGCAATCAGCCCCAGCATTTT.